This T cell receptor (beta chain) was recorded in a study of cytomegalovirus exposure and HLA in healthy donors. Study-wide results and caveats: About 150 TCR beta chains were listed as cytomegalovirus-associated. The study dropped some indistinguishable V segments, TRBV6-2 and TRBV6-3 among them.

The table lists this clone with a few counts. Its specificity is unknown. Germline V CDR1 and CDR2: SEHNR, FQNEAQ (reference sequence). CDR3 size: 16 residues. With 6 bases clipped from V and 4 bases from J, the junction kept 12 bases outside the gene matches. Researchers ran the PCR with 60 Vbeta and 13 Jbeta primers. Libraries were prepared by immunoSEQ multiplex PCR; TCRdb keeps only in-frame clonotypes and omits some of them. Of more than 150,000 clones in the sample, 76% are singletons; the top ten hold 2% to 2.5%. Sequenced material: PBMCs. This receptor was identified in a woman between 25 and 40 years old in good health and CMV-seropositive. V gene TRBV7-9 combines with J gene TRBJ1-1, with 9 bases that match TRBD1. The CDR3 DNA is TGTGCCAGCAGACCCCCACGACAGGGGGGTGGCACTGAAGCTTTCTTT. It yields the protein CASRPPRQGGGTEAFF.